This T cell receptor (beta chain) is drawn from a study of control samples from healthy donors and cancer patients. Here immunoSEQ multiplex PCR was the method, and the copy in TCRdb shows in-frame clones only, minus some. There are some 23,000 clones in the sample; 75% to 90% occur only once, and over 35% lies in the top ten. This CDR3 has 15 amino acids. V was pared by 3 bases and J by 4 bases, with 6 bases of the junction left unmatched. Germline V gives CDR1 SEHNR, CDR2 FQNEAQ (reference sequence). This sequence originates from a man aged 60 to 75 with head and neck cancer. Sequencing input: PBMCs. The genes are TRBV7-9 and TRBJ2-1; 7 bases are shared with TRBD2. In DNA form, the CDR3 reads TGTGCCAGCAGCTTGGGGCGGGAGAGGTACAATGAGCAGTTCTTC. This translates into CASSLGRERYNEQFF.